Shown below are 26 T cell receptor beta chains from a single sample sequenced in a study of technical replicates of blood from a handful of donors. Produced via immunoSEQ multiplex PCR; TCRdb's table is partial and in-frame only. This sample carries more than 90,000 clones, 90% to 96% of them seen once, and the ten largest clones take approximately 0.37%. Sample: T cells isolated from PBMCs. Every receptor here comes from a human donor in good health.

The CDR3 DNA sequence: TGTGCCACCAGCAGAGACACTTTACAGCCCCAGCATTTT. Amino acid sequence: CATSRDTLQPQHF. The V gene is TRBV15, the J gene TRBJ1-5; D is ambiguous. CDR1 is LNHNV, CDR2 YYDKDF, per germline (reference sequence). Trimming shortened V by 0 bases and J by 7 bases, and 7 bases separated the two germline ends. This CDR3 contains 13 residues.

J is TRBJ2-7 and V is TRBV28; 7 bases align to TRBD1. This CDR3 has 14 residues. Germline values: CDR1 MDHEN, CDR2 SYDVKM. With V trimmed by 6 bases and J by 5 bases, 10 bases remained unmatched. The chain's CDR3 is CASRYSLTGNEQYF. For the CDR3, the DNA is TGTGCCAGCAGATACTCTCTGACAGGGAACGAGCAGTACTTC.

The rearrangement uses TRBV7-2 and TRBJ2-7, with 9 bases that match TRBD1. Trimming at V came to 4 bases and at J to 2 bases, leaving 6 bases not matched to a gene. CDR1 and CDR2 from the germline V gene are SGHTA and FQGNSA. The CDR3 loop spans 15 amino acids. In nucleotides, the CDR3 is TGTGCCAGCAGCTCAATGTGGACAGGGGCCTACGAGCAGTACTTC. The encoded protein is CASSSMWTGAYEQYF.

The chain couples TRBV7-2 to TRBJ2-5; 11 bases map to TRBD2. This CDR3 region has 15 residues. Germline lookup yields CDR1 SGHTA and CDR2 FQGNSA. J lost 2 bases, V lost 3 bases, and 2 bases had no gene match. The CDR3 nucleotides read TGTGCCAGCAGCTTCACTAGCGGGAGTCAAGAGACCCAGTACTTC. This gives the protein CASSFTSGSQETQYF.

The chain combines TRBV27 with TRBJ1-5; D remains ambiguous. Germline V gene data show CDR1 as MNHEY and CDR2 as SMNVEV (reference sequence). Trimming left V 4 bases short and J 0 bases short, with 7 bases between. The CDR3 runs to 14 residues. The CDR3 DNA reads as TGTGCCAGCAGTTCCTACGGTAGCAATCAGCCCCAGCATTTT. Translating gives CASSSYGSNQPQHF.

This clone was observed a single time. The V call is TRBV9, the J call TRBJ1-2, with no clear D. CDR3 length equals 13 residues. V shed 0 bases and J shed 13 bases, with 16 bases lying between them. Germline V lookup: CDR1 SGDLS, CDR2 YYNGEE. CDR3 DNA: TGTGCCAGCAGCGTAGTTCCCTGGGAGGACCCCACCTTC. This translates into CASSVVPWEDPTF.

The chain recombines TRBV5-4 with TRBJ2-1; D is possibly TRBD1 (6 bases). Germline V lookup: CDR1 SGHNT, CDR2 YYREEE (reference sequence). This CDR3 contains 14 residues. The V end was cut by 1 base, the J end by 7 bases, with 12 bases between. CDR3 protein: CASSLTTGNNEQFF. The CDR3 DNA is TGTGCCAGCAGCTTGACAACAGGGAATAATGAGCAGTTCTTC.

V usage is TRBV7-2 and J usage is TRBJ2-7; D is possibly TRBD1 (6 bases). The CDR3 is 15 residues long. Looked up from germline, CDR1 is SGHTA and CDR2 is FQGNSA. Between the trimmed V and J ends, which lost 5 bases and 5 bases, there was a span of 19 bases. The CDR3 DNA reads TGTGCCAGCAGCCGCAGCAGGTCAGGGGTCAACGAGCAGTACTTC. Its translation: CASSRSRSGVNEQYF.

The chain recombines TRBV11-2 with TRBJ2-4; tentatively, D is TRBD1 (6 bases). This CDR3 spans 15 amino acids. V was cut by 4 bases and J by 3 bases, with 13 bases left in between. CDR1 is SGHAT and CDR2 is FQNNGV in the germline V gene. CDR3 nucleotide sequence: TGTGCCAGCAGCTCCAAGCCAGGGGTCAAAAACATTCAGTACTTC. Its translation: CASSSKPGVKNIQYF.

The CDR3 protein is CASSHSLGGWNTEAFF. The CDR3, as DNA: TGTGCCAGCAGCCACAGTTTAGGAGGCTGGAACACTGAAGCTTTCTTT. V and J are TRBV13 and TRBJ1-1; D gene uncertain. The length of the CDR3 is 16 residues. V lost 5 bases to trimming and J lost 1 base, with 17 bases between them. Germline V gene lookup returns CDR1 PRHDT and CDR2 FYEKMQ (reference sequence).

V usage is TRBV7-9 and J usage is TRBJ2-7; 8 bases agree with TRBD2. With 4 bases clipped from V and 4 bases from J, the junction kept 3 bases outside the gene matches. CDR3 size: 13 residues. The germline gives CDR1 SEHNR, CDR2 FQNEAQ (reference sequence). CDR3 sequence (DNA): TGTGCCAGCAGCTACAGCGGGAGATACGAGCAGTACTTC. As protein: CASSYSGRYEQYF.

This sequence joins TRBV30 and TRBJ2-1; D gene uncertain. Germline V lookup: CDR1 GTSNPN, CDR2 SVGIG (reference sequence). The length of the CDR3 is 15 residues. V lost 0 bases to trimming and J lost 2 bases, with 11 bases between them. DNA of the CDR3: TGTGCCTGGAGTGTCCGGAGTAGGACCTACAATGAGCAGTTCTTC. This sequence encodes CAWSVRSRTYNEQFF.

In this sample, this clone turned up once. V is TRBV29-1 and J is TRBJ2-5; tentatively, D is TRBD1 (6 bases). CDR1 and CDR2 (germline): SQVTM, ANQGSEA. The CDR3 totals 13 residues. V was pared by 7 bases and J by 1 base, with 13 bases between. The CDR3 region is CSAVGQFQETQYF. The CDR3 DNA reads as TGCAGCGCCGTCGGACAGTTCCAAGAGACCCAGTACTTC.

This chain uses TRBV5-4 with TRBJ2-2; 11 bases fit TRBD2. The ends lost 4 bases at V and 1 base at J; junction bases unmatched: 6. Germline values: CDR1 SGHNT, CDR2 YYREEE (reference sequence). The CDR3 loop spans 17 amino acids. CDR3 in DNA: TGTGCCAGCAGCAGGGGACTAGCGGAGGTGAACACCGGGGAGCTGTTTTTT. It translates to CASSRGLAEVNTGELFF.

This chain connects TRBV7-2 to TRBJ2-1; 10 bases map to TRBD2. J lost 8 bases, V lost 5 bases, and 9 bases had no gene match. The CDR3 totals 15 residues. The germline CDR1 and CDR2 sequences are SGHTA and FQGNSA. In nucleotides, the CDR3 is TGTGCCAGCAGCCTTTCCGGGACTAGCGTCGATGAGCAGTTCTTC. Amino acid sequence: CASSLSGTSVDEQFF.

V usage is TRBV7-9 and J usage is TRBJ1-1; D remains ambiguous. The ends were cut back, 4 bases at V and 7 bases at J, with 10 bases in the middle. The CDR3 covers 12 residues. Looked up from germline, CDR1 is SEHNR and CDR2 is FQNEAQ (reference sequence). CDR3 loop: CASSSGVIEAFF. CDR3 nucleotide sequence: TGTGCCAGCAGCTCGGGAGTCATTGAAGCTTTCTTT.

The chain has TRBV9 and TRBJ2-2, with 8 bases matching TRBD2. CDR3 size: 18 residues. V lost 0 bases to trimming and J lost 5 bases; unmatched junction nucleotides: 12. Germline-derived CDR1 and CDR2 are SGDLS and YYNGEE. The CDR3 loop is CASSVDPGGTLGTGELFF. The CDR3 DNA reads TGTGCCAGCAGCGTAGATCCGGGAGGGACACTGGGGACCGGGGAGCTGTTTTTT.

The chain has TRBV6-5 and TRBJ2-3; 9 bases are shared with TRBD1. This CDR3 is built from 13 residues. V trimming: 10 bases; J trimming: 5 bases; junction bases outside the gene matches: 7. CDR1 is MNHEY, CDR2 SVGAGI, per germline. In DNA form, the CDR3 reads TGTGCCACGAAACGGGACAGGGTAGATACGCAGTATTTT. Its protein is CATKRDRVDTQYF.

V is TRBV11-3 and J is TRBJ1-2, with D possibly matching TRBD1 (5 bases). This CDR3 comprises 16 residues. The germline V gene has CDR1 SGHNT and CDR2 YENEEA. V lost 4 bases to trimming and J lost 1 base, with 16 bases between them. The CDR3 loop is CASSSPQDRFNYGYTF. The CDR3 nucleotides read TGTGCCAGCAGCTCACCCCAAGACAGATTTAACTATGGCTACACCTTC.

V and J are TRBV29-1 and TRBJ2-2; D is possibly TRBD1 (6 bases). Germline V gene sequence: CDR1 SQVTM, CDR2 ANQGSEA. The V gene lost 3 bases and the J gene lost 1 base, with 6 bases spanning the gap. The CDR3 loop spans 13 amino acids. The CDR3 DNA reads as TGCAGCGTTGACAGGGGGAACACCGGGGAGCTGTTTTTT. This sequence encodes CSVDRGNTGELFF.

The chain joins TRBV29-1 to TRBJ2-1; D might be TRBD2 (7 bases). Germline values: CDR1 SQVTM, CDR2 ANQGSEA. The CDR3 runs 14 residues. Trimming took off 6 bases at V and 10 bases at J, with 22 bases between the two ends. CDR3 region: CSVPWGGGIEEQFF. In nucleotides, the CDR3 is TGCAGCGTCCCCTGGGGGGGCGGGATCGAGGAGCAGTTCTTC.

The rearrangement joins TRBV19 to TRBJ1-5; unclear D gene. The CDR3 is 13 residues long. V gave up 1 base and J gave up 5 bases, with 6 bases separating them. Germline V gene lookup returns CDR1 LNHDA and CDR2 SQIVND (reference sequence). CDR3: CASSIGRDQPQHF. Written as DNA, the CDR3 is TGTGCCAGTAGTATAGGACGGGATCAGCCCCAGCATTTT.

The chain couples TRBV2 to TRBJ2-1; 7 nucleotides agree with TRBD2. Germline V gene data show CDR1 as SNHLY and CDR2 as FYNNEI. V shed 3 bases, J shed 6 bases, and the junction held 8 bases outside the gene matches. This CDR3 is built from 15 residues. The CDR3 here is CASSDPLAAINEQFF. The DNA of the CDR3 is TGTGCCAGCAGTGATCCGCTAGCGGCAATCAATGAGCAGTTCTTC.

The rearrangement joins TRBV5-1 to TRBJ2-5, with 11 bases fitting TRBD2. CDR1 is SGHRS, CDR2 YFSETQ, per germline. This CDR3 is built from 18 residues. Trimming cost V 0 bases and J 5 bases; bases outside gene matches: 12. CDR3 in amino acids: CASSLAGLADVQGETQYF. Written as DNA, the CDR3 is TGCGCCAGCAGCTTGGCGGGACTAGCGGACGTGCAAGGGGAGACCCAGTACTTC.

CDR3 in amino acids: CASSPTSGYEQYF. CDR3 coding DNA: TGTGCCAGCAGTCCAACTAGCGGCTACGAGCAGTACTTC. The rearrangement uses TRBV6-1 and TRBJ2-7; 8 positions agree with TRBD2. The germline CDR1 and CDR2 sequences are MNHNS and SASEGT. V lost 5 bases and J lost 3; bases outside the gene matches: 3. This CDR3 spans 13 amino acids.

This rearrangement joins TRBV13 to TRBJ2-3; unclear D gene. The V end was cut by 5 bases, the J end by 2 bases, with 17 bases between. This CDR3 region has 16 residues. The germline CDR1 and CDR2 sequences are PRHDT and FYEKMQ (reference sequence). The CDR3 DNA follows: TGTGCCAGCAGCCTGTCGTTGTGGCTTACCACAGATACGCAGTATTTT. Protein: CASSLSLWLTTDTQYF.